These T cell receptor beta chains were read from a single sample in a study of T cells in Graves' hyperthyroidism and ophthalmopathy. TCRdb passed the multiplex PCR reads through MiXCR, listing each CDR3 protein once. The data show approximately 400,000 distinct CDR3 sequences, roughly 14% seen once. The sequenced sample consisted of blood. The source is a woman aged 60-70 years with Graves' hyperthyroidism. The CDR3 runs from the conserved cysteine through the conserved F or W. A D gene is named only where the DNA matches it firmly. Not all rows give a size; the values are once, few, many and, for expanded clones, a class.

.	TRBV7-6	few	TRBJ2-1	TGTGCCAGCAGCTTAGCGGAAGGAAATGAGCAGTTCTTC	CASSLAEGNEQFF
TRBD1	TRBV20-1	many	TRBJ2-7	TGCAGTGCTAGAGTTCCGGGACAGGGCTACGGGCAGTACTTC	CSARVPGQGYGQYF
TRBD2	TRBV11-1	many	TRBJ2-1	TGTGCCAGCAGCTTTCCTAGCGGCAATGAGCAGTTCTTC	CASSFPSGNEQFF
.	TRBV6-1	.	TRBJ2-2	TGTGCCAGCAGTTCCCGCCTCCGGGGCACCGGGGAGCTGTTTTTT	CASSSRLRGTGELFF
.	TRBV20-1	many	TRBJ2-7	TGCAGTGCTAGGGTAGACCCGAGCTCCTACGAGCAGTACTTC	CSARVDPSSYEQYF
TRBD1	TRBV19	.	TRBJ1-3	TGTGCCAGTAGCATAAGGCGGGGGACAGTCCCTTCCTCTGGAAACACCATATATTTT	CASSIRRGTVPSSGNTIYF
TRBD1	TRBV18	many	TRBJ1-1	TGTGCCAGCTCACCACCTGGGACAGGGGGACGTGAAGCTTTCTTT	CASSPPGTGGREAFF
.	TRBV20-1	few	TRBJ1-2	TGCAGTGCCCCAAGGCTGGCGGGCTACACCTTC	CSAPRLAGYTF
TRBD2	TRBV3-1	many	TRBJ2-1	TGTGCCAGCAGCCCCTTTGAGAGCGGGATCTACAATGAGCAGTTCTTC	CASSPFESGIYNEQFF
.	TRBV3-1	.	TRBJ2-3	TGTGCCAGCAGCCAAGGGACAGACCATTTCACAGATACGCAGTATTTT	CASSQGTDHFTDTQYF
.	TRBV27	many	TRBJ1-2	TGTGCCAGCAGTCCCAGGACGGGGAACTATGGCTACACCTTC	CASSPRTGNYGYTF
TRBD1	TRBV30	.	TRBJ2-5	TGTGCCTGGGGAGGACAGGGTGGGGAGACCCAGTACTTC	CAWGGQGGETQYF
.	TRBV5-1	many	TRBJ1-1	TGCGCCAGCAGCTTGGTGGGGGTAGAGACTGAAGCTTTCTTT	CASSLVGVETEAFF
TRBD2	TRBV29-1	many	TRBJ2-1	TGCAGCGCCGCGACTAGCGGGGCCAACAATGAGCAGTTCTTC	CSAATSGANNEQFF
TRBD2	TRBV30	many	TRBJ2-5	TGTGCCTGGAGGGACCCCGGACTAGCGGGAGAGAAGACCCAGTACTTC	CAWRDPGLAGEKTQYF
.	TRBV5-8	many	TRBJ2-1	TGTGCCAGCAGCTTGTTTGGGCCGATCAATGAGCAGTTCTTC	CASSLFGPINEQFF
TRBD2	TRBV20-1	many	TRBJ2-2	TGCAGTGCCACTGGTGGGCTAGCGGGAGGAAACACCGGGGAGCTGTTTTTT	CSATGGLAGGNTGELFF
TRBD1	TRBV7-9	many	TRBJ1-1	TGTGCCAGCAGCTCATACAGGGGGAGCAGCACTGAAGCTTTCTTT	CASSSYRGSSTEAFF
TRBD2	TRBV6-5	.	TRBJ2-7	TGTGCCAGCAGTTACTCGATCGGTGGGGCGGGAGTCTACGAGCAGTACTTC	CASSYSIGGAGVYEQYF
.	TRBV7-2	.	TRBJ1-3	TGTGCCAGCAGCTTAGGGGCCTCGGGAAACACCATATATTTT	CASSLGASGNTIYF
TRBD1	TRBV28	once	TRBJ2-5	TGTGCCAGCAGTTCCTGGGACAGGGGGACCGGAACCCAGTACTTC	CASSSWDRGTGTQYF
TRBD2	TRBV11-2	many	TRBJ2-1	TGTGCCAGCAGATTAAGCAGAGGACTAGCGGAAGACTACAATGAGCAGTTCTTC	CASRLSRGLAEDYNEQFF
TRBD1	TRBV24-1	many	TRBJ2-3	TGTGCCACCAGTGACCCGACCGGGACAGGGGTTGGGGGCACAGATACGCAGTATTTT	CATSDPTGTGVGGTDTQYF
TRBD2	TRBV28	many	TRBJ2-1	TGTGCCAGCAGTTCAAGATTGGGACTAGCGGGTGAGCAGTTCTTC	CASSSRLGLAGEQFF
TRBD1	TRBV28	.	TRBJ1-6	TGTGCCAGCAGTTCTACAGGGGGCTCGACACCCCTCCACTTT	CASSSTGGSTPLHF
.	TRBV3-1	.	TRBJ1-1	TGTGCCAGCAGCCAAACCGGGACAACTGAAGCTTTCTTT	CASSQTGTTEAFF
TRBD2	TRBV28	.	TRBJ2-1	TGTGCCAGCAGTACATCCGGGACTAGCGGGAGGAATGAGCAGTTCTTC	CASSTSGTSGRNEQFF
TRBD2	TRBV27	few	TRBJ2-3	TGTGCCAGCATTTGTATACTAGCGGGAGAAAGAGATACGCAGTATTTT	CASICILAGERDTQYF
.	TRBV2	many	TRBJ2-2	TGTGCCAGCAGTTCGACAGGGACTAACACCGGGGAGCTGTTTTTT	CASSSTGTNTGELFF
.	TRBV20-1	few	TRBJ1-1	TGCAGTGCTTTAGGCTCAGAAGCTTTCTTT	CSALGSEAFF
.	TRBV3-1	many	TRBJ2-1	TGTGCCAGCAGCCAAAGCAGCCGGAGGGATGAGCAGTTCTTC	CASSQSSRRDEQFF
.	TRBV14	many	TRBJ1-1	TGTGCCAGCAGCCAAGACCCGCAGCTTGAAGCTTTCTTT	CASSQDPQLEAFF
.	TRBV19	.	TRBJ2-2	TGTGCCAGTATTGTCTCATACATGACCGGGGAGCTGTTTTTT	CASIVSYMTGELFF
.	TRBV5-1	few	TRBJ1-1	TGCGCCAGCAGCTTGGCCAGTCCAGGGAGCACTGAAGCTTTCTTT	CASSLASPGSTEAFF
TRBD1	TRBV10-3	few	TRBJ1-3	TGTGCCATCACCCAAACAGGGGGCTCTGGAAACACCATATATTTT	CAITQTGGSGNTIYF
.	TRBV5-1	many	TRBJ2-7	TGCGCCAGCAGCTTCTCCCTCCCCACGGACTACTACGAGCAGTACTTC	CASSFSLPTDYYEQYF
.	TRBV12-3/TRBV12-4	many	TRBJ2-2	TGTGCCAGCAGTCCCGGAACAGGAAAGACCCTGTTTTTT	CASSPGTGKTLFF
.	TRBV19	once	TRBJ2-2	TGTGCCAGTATTGCATCCGGGGAGCTGTTTTTT	CASIASGELFF
TRBD1	TRBV10-1	.	TRBJ2-2	TGCGCCAGCAGTCCGGGACAGGGCCCCGGGGAGCTGTTTTTT	CASSPGQGPGELFF
.	TRBV7-8	few	TRBJ1-5	TGTGCCAGCAGCTTGCGGACCCCCGGCTGGCCCCAGCATTTT	CASSLRTPGWPQHF
.	TRBV2	.	TRBJ2-5	TGTGCCAGCAGGAAAGACCTCGACCCCGTAAAGACCCAGTACTTC	CASRKDLDPVKTQYF
TRBD1	TRBV6-5	few	TRBJ1-4	TGTGCCAGCAGTTATTTAGGACAGGCCACAGAAAAACTGTTTTTT	CASSYLGQATEKLFF
.	TRBV30	many	TRBJ2-2	TGTGCCTGGAGTGTCGGTACGAACCCCACCGGGGAGCTGTTTTTT	CAWSVGTNPTGELFF
TRBD2	TRBV6-2/TRBV6-3	many	TRBJ2-7	TGTGCCAGCAGACCCATTAGCGGGAATTCCTACGAGCAGTACTTC	CASRPISGNSYEQYF
TRBD2	TRBV10-3	many	TRBJ2-1	TGTGCCATCAGTGATGGTGGGACTAGCGGGATTAATGAGCAGTTCTTC	CAISDGGTSGINEQFF
TRBD1	TRBV6-2/TRBV6-3	once	TRBJ1-2	TGTGCCAGCAGCCCGGGACAGGGTGCCTATAGCTACACCTTC	CASSPGQGAYSYTF
.	TRBV30	.	TRBJ2-2	TGTGCCTCCCAACCCGGCACCGGGGAGCTGTTTTTT	CASQPGTGELFF
.	TRBV19	few	TRBJ1-3	TGTGCCAGTAGGAGCGGGGGGACGTCTGGAAACACCATATATTTT	CASRSGGTSGNTIYF
.	TRBV11-2	many	TRBJ1-2	TGTGCCAGCAGCACCCAGGGGCTCTATGGCTACACCTTC	CASSTQGLYGYTF
.	TRBV6-2/TRBV6-3	.	TRBJ2-7	TGTGCCAGCAGTTACTCTCCAGGGTTCTACGAGCAGTACTTC	CASSYSPGFYEQYF
.	TRBV11-2	.	TRBJ2-1	TGTGCCAGCAGTTCATATTACGGGCGGAGCTACAATGAGCAGTTCTTC	CASSSYYGRSYNEQFF
.	TRBV12-3/TRBV12-4	few	TRBJ1-6	TGTGCCAGCAGTGGCCGGTGGAGGGGTGGTTCACCCCTCCACTTT	CASSGRWRGGSPLHF
.	TRBV27	many	TRBJ2-1	TGTGCCAGCAGTTTGACTCCCGGGACGGCTTCCTACAATGAGCAGTTCTTC	CASSLTPGTASYNEQFF